The rows below give T cell receptor beta chains drawn from one sample of a study of T cell changes during pregnancy in multiple sclerosis. Measured with immunoSEQ multiplex PCR; TCRdb has only the in-frame clones, and not every one. The sample lists approximately 88,000 clones; around 96% were seen once. Sequencing used peripheral blood, obtained in the second trimester of pregnancy. All receptors derive from a female donor with multiple sclerosis, enrolled in a pregnancy study. The CDR3 runs from the conserved cysteine through the conserved F or W. The order of the fields is D gene, clone size, J gene, V gene, CDR3 DNA, CDR3 protein. A D gene is named only where the DNA matches it firmly. For some rows the clone size is stated as once, few or many, or as a class when expanded; others skip it.

>-|-|TRBJ2-2|TRBV6-5
TGTGCCAGCAGTTACGGCGGGAACACCGGGGAGCTGTTTTTT
CASSYGGNTGELFF
>-|many|TRBJ1-5|TRBV19
TGTGCCAGTAGTATAGTTCGGTTAGTCCGCGGTCAGCCCCAGCATTTT
CASSIVRLVRGQPQHF
>-|-|TRBJ1-1|TRBV30
TGTGCCTGGAGGGGCGACAGGCTCTCTGGGCAAGGTGAAGCTTTCTTT
CAWRGDRLSGQGEAFF
>-|once|TRBJ2-3|TRBV14
TGTGCCAGCAGCCAAGAACGCGGCAGTACGCAGTATTTT
CASSQERGSTQYF
>TRBD1|-|TRBJ2-7|TRBV14
TGTGCCAGCAGCCAAGTGGGACAGGGCAACTACGAGCAGTACTTC
CASSQVGQGNYEQYF
>-|-|TRBJ1-2|TRBV27
TGTGCCAGCAGTTGGGGATTGGGCGGGAAGTACACCTTC
CASSWGLGGKYTF
>TRBD1|-|TRBJ1-2|TRBV2
TGTGCCAGCAGCCTCCGGGACAGGGGAACCTATGGCTACACCTTC
CASSLRDRGTYGYTF
>-|-|TRBJ2-1|TRBV7-9
TGTGCCAGCAGCTTCGGGGTCGGGCAGTTCTTC
CASSFGVGQFF
>-|-|TRBJ2-2|TRBV30
TGTGCCTGGAGTGTCCGGGGGGCGGGCGGGGAGCTGTTTTTT
CAWSVRGAGGELFF
>TRBD1|-|TRBJ2-7|TRBV25-1
TGTGCCAGCAGTGGCGGGACAGGGGGGTCCTACGAGCAGTACTTC
CASSGGTGGSYEQYF
>-|-|TRBJ2-7|TRBV28
TGTGCCAGCAGTTTAGGGAGGACCTACGAGCAGTACTTC
CASSLGRTYEQYF
>-|-|TRBJ2-3|TRBV18
TGTGCCAGCTCACCACAGGACATGGATACGCAGTATTTT
CASSPQDMDTQYF
>-|-|TRBJ2-7|TRBV11-2
TGTGCCAGCAGCTTAGTCCCGTTAACCTACGAGCAGTACTTC
CASSLVPLTYEQYF
>-|once|TRBJ2-7|TRBV2
TGTGCCAGCAGTGTAGACCCGGACAGTTCCTACGAGCAGTACTTC
CASSVDPDSSYEQYF
>-|once|TRBJ2-7|TRBV10-1
TGCGCCAGCAGTGAGTCGGACACCTGGGACGAGCAGTACTTC
CASSESDTWDEQYF
>-|-|TRBJ1-5|TRBV2
TGTGCCAGCACCAGGGAGCGGGATCAGCCCCAGCATTTT
CASTRERDQPQHF
>TRBD1|-|TRBJ2-7|TRBV28
TGTGCCAGCAGTCCACCGGGACAGGAGTCCTACGAGCAGTACTTC
CASSPPGQESYEQYF
>TRBD2|-|TRBJ2-4|TRBV4-1
TGCGCCAGCAGCCAAGGGGCGGGGACTAGCGCCAAAAACATTCAGTACTTC
CASSQGAGTSAKNIQYF
>-|-|TRBJ1-1|TRBV2
TGTGCCAGCAGTGCATTGAACACTGAAGCTTTCTTT
CASSALNTEAFF
>-|-|TRBJ2-2|TRBV25-1
TGTGCCAGCAGTGTAACCGGGGAGCTGTTTTTT
CASSVTGELFF
>TRBD2|-|TRBJ2-3|TRBV7-9
TGTGCCAGCAGCCAGCGGGAGTTGACAGATACGCAGTATTTT
CASSQRELTDTQYF
>-|-|TRBJ2-1|TRBV7-9
TGTGCCAGCAGCTTATTGGGGGGTGGTTCCTACAATGAGCAGTTCTTC
CASSLLGGGSYNEQFF
>-|-|TRBJ2-7|TRBV27
TGTGCCAGCAGTTTACTCGGGACTCCACATGTCAGCGGGCAGTACTTC
CASSLLGTPHVSGQYF
>TRBD1|-|TRBJ1-1|TRBV29-1
TGCAGCGTTGTCAGACAGGGGGTCATCACTGAAGCTTTCTTT
CSVVRQGVITEAFF
>-|-|TRBJ1-5|TRBV29-1
TGCAGCGCTCGTGAGGAGGACAGAAGCAATCAGCCCCAGCATTTT
CSAREEDRSNQPQHF
>TRBD2|-|TRBJ2-1|TRBV5-1
TGCGCCAGCATCCCAACTAGCGGGATCACCTACAATGAGCAGTTCTTC
CASIPTSGITYNEQFF
>TRBD1|-|TRBJ2-1|TRBV7-9
TGTGCCAGCAGCTTGGGACAGGGGGTGTTCTTC
CASSLGQGVFF
>TRBD1|-|TRBJ2-4|TRBV28
TGTGCCAGCAGTTCTGGACAGGGAGCACTAGCCAAAAACATTCAGTACTTC
CASSSGQGALAKNIQYF
>TRBD2|-|TRBJ2-3|TRBV5-1
TGCGCCAGCAGCGTACACTCTAGCGGGGAAGGCACAGATACGCAGTATTTT
CASSVHSSGEGTDTQYF
>TRBD1|-|TRBJ1-1|TRBV7-8
TGTGCCAGCAGCCTGGGACAGGGCCGTACTGAAGCTTTCTTT
CASSLGQGRTEAFF
>-|-|TRBJ1-1|TRBV2
TGTGCCAGCGGCTGGGGCCCCCTAATGAACACTGAAGCTTTCTTT
CASGWGPLMNTEAFF
>TRBD2|-|TRBJ2-7|TRBV28
TGTGCCAGCAGTTCCCAGGGAGCGGGAGTTAGCTACGAGCAGTACTTC
CASSSQGAGVSYEQYF
>-|-|TRBJ2-2|TRBV13
TGTGCCAGCAGCAGGGAGAGAGCCGGGGAGCTGTTTTTT
CASSRERAGELFF
>-|-|TRBJ1-1|TRBV5-6
TGTGCCAGCAGCTTGGGGCCGGAGGGGACTGAAGCTTTCTTT
CASSLGPEGTEAFF
>-|-|TRBJ2-3|TRBV6-1
TGTGCCAGCAGTCTCGGAGATACGCAGTATTTT
CASSLGDTQYF
>-|-|TRBJ2-3|TRBV15
TGTGCCACCAGTTCCAGGGCCACTAGCACAGATACGCAGTATTTT
CATSSRATSTDTQYF
>TRBD2|-|TRBJ2-1|TRBV11-2
TGTGCCAGCAGCTTAAGGGTATTGGGTACTAGCGGGCCCGAGCAGTTCTTC
CASSLRVLGTSGPEQFF
>TRBD1|-|TRBJ1-2|TRBV4-1
TGCGCCAGCAGCCGAGGCGTCGCAGACAGGGGGACCTATGGCTACACCTTC
CASSRGVADRGTYGYTF
>-|once|TRBJ1-1|TRBV5-1
TGCGCCAGCAGCGCGTACAGGGTGGAGGCTGAAGCTTTCTTT
CASSAYRVEAEAFF
>-|-|TRBJ2-4|TRBV27
TGTGCCAGCAGTTTTTTTGGGCGGGGGCTAGCCAAAAACATTCAGTACTTC
CASSFFGRGLAKNIQYF
>-|-|TRBJ2-7|TRBV30
TGTGCCTGGGCCAGTCTTCAGATTTACTTC
CAWASLQIYF
>-|once|TRBJ2-2|TRBV7-6
TGTGCCAGCAGCTTAACACTAAAGGGGGTAGGCGGGGAGCTGTTTTTT
CASSLTLKGVGGELFF
>-|-|TRBJ2-5|TRBV2
TGTGCCAGCAGTGTGGGTGGGCGAGAGACCCAGTACTTC
CASSVGGRETQYF
>TRBD2|-|TRBJ2-1|TRBV30
TGTGCCTGGAGTGTACTAGCGGTTTACAATGAGCAGTTCTTC
CAWSVLAVYNEQFF
>TRBD1|-|TRBJ1-2|TRBV19
TGTGCCAGTAGTATCAGGGGGCAAATCTATGGCTACACCTTC
CASSIRGQIYGYTF
>-|once|TRBJ2-3|TRBV4-2
TGTGCCAGCAGCCAAGAGGTTAGCCGGGATACGCAGTATTTT
CASSQEVSRDTQYF
>TRBD2|-|TRBJ2-1|TRBV11-2
TGTGCCAGCAGCTTAGATGGGTGGACTAGCGGATACAATGAGCAGTTCTTC
CASSLDGWTSGYNEQFF
>-|-|TRBJ1-5|TRBV4-1
TGCGCCAGCAGCCCGGACAGCATCAATCAGCCCCAGCATTTT
CASSPDSINQPQHF
>TRBD1|-|TRBJ1-2|TRBV5-6
TGTGCCAGCAGCTTGGCCAGGGGGGTCTATGGCTACACCTTC
CASSLARGVYGYTF
>-|-|TRBJ2-2|TRBV6-6
TGTGCCAGCCGGGACACCTACACCGGGGAGCTGTTTTTT
CASRDTYTGELFF
>-|-|TRBJ2-1|TRBV20-1
TGCAGTGCTAGTGCAGGGAATCCGTTCTTC
CSASAGNPFF
>TRBD1|-|TRBJ1-5|TRBV18
TGTGCCAGCTCGCAGACAGGGAGTCATCAGCCCCAGCATTTT
CASSQTGSHQPQHF
>TRBD1|-|TRBJ2-7|TRBV28
TGTGCCAGCAGTCGCCCTGGGACAGGGAATATCGAGCAGTACTTC
CASSRPGTGNIEQYF
>-|-|TRBJ2-2|TRBV12-5
TGTGCTAGTGGTTTATTCCCTCCTACGAACACCGGGGAGCTGTTTTTT
CASGLFPPTNTGELFF
>TRBD1|once|TRBJ2-5|TRBV2
TGTGCCAGCGCGACAGGGTTGACCGTTGAGACCCAGTACTTC
CASATGLTVETQYF
>TRBD1|-|TRBJ1-1|TRBV4-1
TGCGCCAGCAGCCAACTACCGGGACAGGGGGCGCGGTTCACTGAAGCTTTCTTT
CASSQLPGQGARFTEAFF